Listed below are T cell receptor beta chains from one sample, sequenced in a study of CD8+CD57+ T cells in acquired aplastic anemia. MiXCR, run by TCRdb on the reads, gives a single entry per CDR3 protein. The sample records about 200,000 distinct CDR3 sequences, approximately 35% being singletons. The specimen was sorted CD4+, CD8+, or CD8+CD57+ T cells (not recorded which) from PBMCs. The receptors shown here come from a human donor in good health, serving as a control. CDR3s include the opening cysteine and the closing phenylalanine or tryptophan. The listing skips clone size in some rows; elsewhere it reads once, few, many or a size class.

TRBJ2-3	TRBV20-1	-	CSAGRGGTDTQYF
TRBJ1-1	TRBV10-3	few	CAIRPTGRTNTEAFF
TRBJ1-2	TRBV7-2	many	CASSLVVAYGYTF
TRBJ1-5	TRBV7-8	many	CASSRPGDLGPQHF
TRBJ2-5	TRBV2	many	CASNQQGQETQYF
TRBJ2-1	TRBV6-1	many	CASRSSGRRGEQFF
TRBJ1-6	TRBV6-1	few	CASSHKRYKEQRVSPLHF
TRBJ1-2	TRBV14	many	CASSQGWDRSYGYTF
TRBJ1-2	TRBV30	-	CAWSVSLGGYTF
TRBJ2-1	TRBV29-1	many	CSVATPSSYNEQFF
TRBJ2-1	TRBV19	-	CASNRRGTGGGNEQFF
TRBJ1-5	TRBV19	-	CASTILGGNQPQHF
TRBJ1-1	TRBV7-2	many	CASSLWRTAENTEAFF
TRBJ2-7	TRBV24-1	-	CARRPGTELYEQYF
TRBJ1-6	TRBV7-9	-	CASSLGGLAGSPLHF
TRBJ1-2	TRBV7-9	-	CASSLVGTAANYGYTF
TRBJ1-2	TRBV10-3	-	CAISVTQGDYGYTF
TRBJ1-4	TRBV20-1	-	CSARESRGNEKLFF
TRBJ1-6	TRBV2	many	CASSIGQGATPLHF
TRBJ1-1	TRBV6-6	few	CASSYWMNTEAFF
TRBJ2-1	TRBV19	many	CASSIRAAKSSYNEQFF
TRBJ1-1	TRBV19	many	CASSPLPGQGAVGTEAFF
TRBJ2-1	TRBV24-1	many	CATSDLQGGRRNEQFF
TRBJ1-5	TRBV24-1	many	CATSELGTDQPQHF
TRBJ1-2	TRBV5-4	many	CASSFVGGPHGYTF
TRBJ1-4	TRBV10-1	many	CAGQNRGAYNEKLFF
TRBJ2-1	TRBV18	-	CASSPTGNEQFF
TRBJ1-1	TRBV19	-	CASSKTGGRTEAFF
TRBJ1-2	TRBV20-1	many	CSARDRTGKSMGYTF
TRBJ1-2	TRBV29-1	few	CSVDTLGGDGYTF
TRBJ2-2	TRBV13	once	CASSPRADTGELFF
TRBJ1-5	TRBV7-2	many	CASSLGPVGQPQHF
TRBJ1-5	TRBV12-3/TRBV12-4	many	CASSLASNQPQHF
TRBJ1-2	TRBV2	-	CASSAGQGAGYTF
TRBJ1-5	TRBV19	many	CASRMGLFQPQHF
TRBJ2-4	TRBV11-2	few	CASSHTGGADIQYF
TRBJ1-1	TRBV15	many	CATSSRDRGNTEAFF
TRBJ2-3	TRBV14	-	CASRRLILTDTQYF
TRBJ2-3	TRBV20-1	many	CSASTGLAGTDTQYF
TRBJ1-1	TRBV18	-	CASSPGVPNTEAFF
TRBJ2-2	TRBV7-9	many	CASNPQRDTGELFF
TRBJ1-1	TRBV4-1	-	CASSQVGIFRGDTEAFF
TRBJ1-1	TRBV7-2	-	CASSSQVRTEAFF
TRBJ1-2	TRBV30	-	CAWSVPGTYGYTF
TRBJ2-7	TRBV30	few	CAWSRTSGYEQYF
TRBJ1-3	TRBV29-1	-	CSEPQGGKGTIYF
TRBJ2-7	TRBV7-9	once	CASSRQGNEQYF
TRBJ1-2	TRBV7-9	many	CASRHGQGLKYGYTF
TRBJ1-1	TRBV6-1	few	CASSELSYTEAFF
TRBJ2-3	TRBV2	-	CASTPRAGVPDTQYF
TRBJ2-7	TRBV15	few	CATSRKAYEQYF
TRBJ2-3	TRBV7-9	many	CASSYGEGTDTQYF
TRBJ1-6	TRBV30	many	CAWSVIQGDSPLHF
TRBJ1-2	TRBV7-3	many	CASSLDRVNYGYTF
TRBJ1-5	TRBV15	-	CATSRATNSNQPQHF
TRBJ2-7	TRBV11-3	-	CASSPWTSGDYEQYF
TRBJ2-7	TRBV7-2	few	CASSPRETGDYEQYF